The TCR beta chain described here comes from a study of blood T cell repertoires in COVID-19. Background on the study: Both acute and convalescent COVID-19 samples were obtained from the United States, Italy and Spain. Sources were T cells, B-cell-depleted T cells, or PBMCs; the material itself was cDNA or gDNA.

In the original processing: Amplifying reference gene primers gave estimates of nucleated cell counts. Sequenced by immunoSEQ multiplex PCR; TCRdb stores in-frame clones only, minus some. From that table come the V and J calls and clone size; the DNA was used to work out D and trimming. This sample has over 55,000 clones, with about nine tenths found just once. V lost 0 bases and J 6 bases, leaving 8 bases between the germline ends. Germline lookup yields CDR1 WSHSY and CDR2 SAAADI. The CDR3 consists of 13 residues. The receptor comes from a man aged 45 to 65 with active COVID-19. The J gene is TRBJ1-1, the V gene TRBV10-2, with D hard to call. The sample consisted of peripheral blood. The CDR3 loop is CASSESRISEAFF. The CDR3, as DNA: TGCGCCAGCAGTGAGTCTCGTATATCTGAAGCTTTCTTT.